Following are 9 T cell receptor beta chains from one sample sequenced in a study of control samples from healthy donors and cancer patients. Using immunoSEQ multiplex PCR, the repertoire was profiled, and TCRdb retains in-frame clones only, with some absent. The table includes tens of thousands of clones, 75% to 95% detected once. Sample: blood. Receptor source: a young man in good health.

In this sample, this clone turned up a few times. The V and J genes are TRBV30 and TRBJ1-5, with 8 bases matching TRBD1. The ends lost 2 bases at V and 2 bases at J; junction bases unmatched: 5. This CDR3 spans 15 amino acids. The germline gives CDR1 GTSNPN, CDR2 SVGIG (reference sequence). The CDR3 here is CAWSILTGGNQPQHF. The CDR3 DNA follows: TGTGCCTGGAGTATATTGACAGGGGGCAATCAGCCCCAGCATTTT.

This rearrangement joins TRBV5-1 to TRBJ1-2; D not resolved. With 0 bases removed from V and 7 bases from J, the gap between germline ends came to 13 bases. Germline values: CDR1 SGHRS, CDR2 YFSETQ. This CDR3 comprises 14 residues. The CDR3: CASSLAVTTRGYTF. Written as DNA, the CDR3 is TGCGCCAGCAGCTTGGCCGTCACAACGCGTGGCTACACCTTC. Full variable domain (remainder filled in from reference TRBV5-1 and TRBJ1-2): KAGVTQTPRYLIKTRGQQVTLSCSPISGHRSVSWYQQTPGQGLQFLFEYFSETQRNKGNFPGRFSGRQFSNSRSEMNVSTLELGDSALYLCASSLAVTTRGYTFGSGTRLTVV.

The V gene is TRBV28, the J gene TRBJ2-1; D may correspond to TRBD1 or TRBD2 (6 bases each). Trimming cost V 6 bases and J 8 bases, with 35 bases left between them. Germline CDR1 is MDHEN and CDR2 is SYDVKM. CDR3 length: 20 amino acids. CDR3 protein: CASSDVGAWYRAGRGDEQFF. CDR3 in DNA: TGTGCCAGCAGCGATGTGGGGGCCTGGTATCGCGCGGGGCGCGGGGATGAGCAGTTCTTC. The entire variable domain, with the rest obtained from reference TRBV28 and TRBJ2-1, is as follows: DVKVTQSSRYLVKRTGEKVFLECVQDMDHENMFWYRQDPGLGLRLIYFSYDVKMKEKGDIPEGYSVSREKKERFSLILESASTNQTSMYLCASSDVGAWYRAGRGDEQFFGPGTRLTVL.

V usage is TRBV28 and J usage is TRBJ1-2, with D perhaps matching TRBD1 (6 bases). The V end was cut by 4 bases, the J end by 2 bases, with 11 bases between. The CDR3 is 14 amino acids. Germline lookup yields CDR1 MDHEN and CDR2 SYDVKM. CDR3 DNA sequence: TGTGCCAGCAGTTGGTATGACAGGAACTATGGCTACACCTTC. It specifies CASSWYDRNYGYTF.

CDR3 residues: CASSPDSGRYNEQFF. The CDR3 nucleotides are TGTGCCAGCAGCCCAGATAGCGGCCGTTACAATGAGCAGTTCTTC. V and J are TRBV7-3 and TRBJ2-1; perhaps TRBD2 as D (6 bases). The V end was cut by 5 bases, the J end by 4 bases, with 15 bases between. The CDR3 loop spans 15 amino acids. CDR1 is SGHTA and CDR2 is FQGTGA in the germline V gene.

The rearrangement joins TRBV27 to TRBJ1-3, with 9 positions matching TRBD1. This CDR3 is built from 16 residues. The V gene's germline CDR1 is MNHEY and CDR2 SMNVEV (reference sequence). The V segment lost 5 bases and the J segment 0 bases; nucleotides outside the gene matches: 5. This CDR3 reads CASSTGQGLSGNTIYF. For the CDR3, the DNA is TGTGCCAGCAGTACAGGACAGGGGCTCTCTGGAAACACCATATATTTT.

Only a few counts were recorded for this clone. V and J are TRBV18 and TRBJ2-2; D is perhaps TRBD2 (6 bases). Germline V gene data show CDR1 as KGHSH and CDR2 as LQKENI. V lost 6 bases and J 1 base, leaving 9 bases between the germline ends. The CDR3 covers 14 residues. The CDR3 DNA is TGTGCCAGCTCGCTGGGACTGAACACCGGGGAGCTGTTTTTT. Protein product: CASSLGLNTGELFF.

The genes are TRBV30 and TRBJ2-3; 11 nucleotides align to TRBD2. The CDR3 covers 15 residues. CDR1 is GTSNPN, CDR2 SVGIG, per germline (reference sequence). V shed 5 bases and J 1 base; nucleotides not matched to a gene: 5. CDR3 loop: CAWGLAGGGTDTQYF. In DNA form, the CDR3 reads TGTGCCTGGGGCCTAGCGGGGGGTGGCACAGATACGCAGTATTTT.

The chain joins TRBV27 to TRBJ2-1; TRBD2 matches 9 bases. V lost 1 base, J lost 0 bases, and 1 base stayed unmatched. Germline V gives CDR1 MNHEY, CDR2 SMNVEV (reference sequence). There are 16 residues in the CDR3. The CDR3 reads CASSLFSGGSYNEQFF. The CDR3 DNA follows: TGTGCCAGCAGTTTATTTAGCGGGGGCTCCTACAATGAGCAGTTCTTC.